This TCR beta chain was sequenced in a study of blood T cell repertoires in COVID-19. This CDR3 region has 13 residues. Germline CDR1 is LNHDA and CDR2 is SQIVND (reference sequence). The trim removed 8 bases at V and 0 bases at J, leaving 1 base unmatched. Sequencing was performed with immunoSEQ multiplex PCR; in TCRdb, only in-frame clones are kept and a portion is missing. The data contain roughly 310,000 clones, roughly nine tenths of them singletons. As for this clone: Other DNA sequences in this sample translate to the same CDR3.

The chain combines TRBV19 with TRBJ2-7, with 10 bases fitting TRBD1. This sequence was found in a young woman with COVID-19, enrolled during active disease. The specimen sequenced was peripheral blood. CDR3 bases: TGTGCCAGTGGGACAGGGGACTCCTACGAGCAGTACTTC. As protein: CASGTGDSYEQYF.